The TCR beta chain described here comes from a study of siplizumab effects on memory and regulatory T cells. As to this clone: Its antigen is currently unknown.

Findings and caveats of the study: In the presence of siplizumab, alloreactive sequences traceable to unstimulated CD4+ memory cells were significantly reduced. Naive T cells looked more diverse than memory cells and looked like major alloresponse contributors. Treatment with siplizumab left mappable alloreactive CD4+ clones averaging approximately 69% Treg-derived, compared with roughly 26% in controls.

The V gene end was trimmed by 4 bases and the J gene end by 6 bases; junction bases not matched to a gene: 5. Germline assignment: CDR1 SGHDT and CDR2 YYEEEE. CDR3 length: 14 amino acids. Some 99,000 TCR templates were measured in each sample. Measured with immunoSEQ multiplex PCR; TCRdb has only the in-frame clones, and not every one. The sample records more than 60,000 clones, 90% to 95% being singletons. The sequenced sample consisted of CD8+ T cells sorted from blood. The V call is TRBV5-6, the J call TRBJ2-2; 8 bases are a match to TRBD2. The clonotype was recovered from a human donor in good health. The CDR3 nucleotides are TGTGCCAGCAGCGAGGGACTAGAAGCCGGGGAGCTGTTTTTT. Encoded protein: CASSEGLEAGELFF.